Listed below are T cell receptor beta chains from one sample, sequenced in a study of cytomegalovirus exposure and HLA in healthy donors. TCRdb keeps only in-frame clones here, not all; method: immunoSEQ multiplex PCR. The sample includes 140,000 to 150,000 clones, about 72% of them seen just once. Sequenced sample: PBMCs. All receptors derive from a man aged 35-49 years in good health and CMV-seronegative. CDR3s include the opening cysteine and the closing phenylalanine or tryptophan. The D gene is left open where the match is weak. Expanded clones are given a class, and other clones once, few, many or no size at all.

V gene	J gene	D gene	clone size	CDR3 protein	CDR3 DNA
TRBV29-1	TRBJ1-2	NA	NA	CSVEEVVGYGHTF	TGCAGCGTTGAAGAAGTCGTGGGCTATGGCCACACCTTC
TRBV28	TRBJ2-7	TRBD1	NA	CASSFVLDRAYEQYF	TGTGCCAGCAGTTTTGTGCTCGACAGGGCCTACGAGCAGTACTTC
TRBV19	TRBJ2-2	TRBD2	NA	CASSLLAGAPETGELFF	TGTGCCAGTAGTCTACTAGCGGGGGCCCCGGAGACCGGGGAGCTGTTTTTT
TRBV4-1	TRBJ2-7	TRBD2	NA	CASSQPIGLAATYEQYF	TGCGCCAGCAGCCAGCCCATCGGACTAGCCGCTACCTACGAGCAGTACTTC
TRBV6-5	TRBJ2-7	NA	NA	CASSYSKGAYEQYF	TGTGCCAGCAGTTACTCGAAGGGGGCCTACGAGCAGTACTTC
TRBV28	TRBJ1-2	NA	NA	CASSVGGANYGYTF	TGTGCCAGCAGTGTTGGGGGGGCTAACTATGGCTACACCTTC
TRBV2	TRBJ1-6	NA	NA	CASGPGIDSPLHF	TGTGCCAGCGGGCCGGGGATCGATTCACCCCTCCACTTT
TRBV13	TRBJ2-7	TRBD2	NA	CASSLGAGVIYEQYF	TGTGCCAGCAGCTTAGGAGCGGGAGTGATTTACGAGCAGTACTTC
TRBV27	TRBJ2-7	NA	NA	CASSLSKPPFMISYEQYF	TGTGCCAGCAGTTTATCGAAGCCACCTTTCATGATCTCCTACGAGCAGTACTTC
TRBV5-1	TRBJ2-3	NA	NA	CASSLLDTQYF	TGCGCCAGCAGCTTGCTGGATACGCAGTATTTT
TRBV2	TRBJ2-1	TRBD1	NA	CASRGQGITRPLNEQFF	TGTGCCAGCAGGGGACAGGGGATAACCCGACCCCTCAATGAGCAGTTCTTC
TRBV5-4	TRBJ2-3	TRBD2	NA	CASSWGTSRSTDTQYF	TGTGCCAGCAGCTGGGGGACTAGTCGGTCCACAGATACGCAGTATTTT
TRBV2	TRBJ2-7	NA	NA	CASLGGYEQYF	TGTGCCAGCTTAGGGGGCTACGAGCAGTACTTC
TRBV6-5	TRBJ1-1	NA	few	CASSYSMGSAEAFF	TGTGCCAGCAGTTACTCGATGGGGAGTGCTGAAGCTTTCTTT
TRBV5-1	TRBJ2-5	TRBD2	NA	CASSLASGAIQETQYF	TGCGCCAGCAGCTTGGCTAGCGGGGCCATCCAAGAGACCCAGTACTTC
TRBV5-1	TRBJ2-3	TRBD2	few	CASSLLSGGGADTQYF	TGCGCCAGCAGCTTGTTGTCGGGGGGAGGTGCAGATACGCAGTATTTT
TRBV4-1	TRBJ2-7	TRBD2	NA	CASSQGLADFYEQYF	TGCGCCAGCAGCCAGGGACTAGCGGATTTCTACGAGCAGTACTTC
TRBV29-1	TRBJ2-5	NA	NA	CSVGQVLETQYF	TGCAGCGTTGGACAGGTACTAGAGACCCAGTACTTC
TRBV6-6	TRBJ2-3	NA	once	CASSPARDTQYF	TGTGCCAGCAGTCCTGCCCGGGATACGCAGTATTTT
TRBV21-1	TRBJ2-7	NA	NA	CASVLSQTGVYEQYF	TGTGCCAGCGTCCTCTCTCAGACAGGGGTGTACGAGCAGTACTTC